The source of this T cell receptor (beta chain) is a study of blood T cell repertoires in COVID-19. For the study at large: Some COVID-19 samples were acute and others convalescent; all came from the United States, Italy and Spain. PBMCs, B-cell-depleted T cells, or T cells provided the cDNA or gDNA that made up the material.

The length of the CDR3 is 13 residues. Per the germline V gene, CDR1 is GTSNPN and CDR2 is SVGIG (reference sequence). V lost 4 bases, J lost 7 bases, and 13 bases lay in between. Methods used by the authors: By means of reference gene primer amplification, nucleated cell counts were estimated. The repertoire was sequenced with immunoSEQ multiplex PCR; TCRdb's copy has only in-frame clones and lacks some. Clone size and V and J calls were adopted from that table, with D and trimming inferred from the DNA. Of fewer than 35,000 clones in the sample, roughly nine tenths were seen once. This clone has just a few counts.

The source of this sequence is a man aged 65 to 79 with active COVID-19. The sequenced sample was peripheral blood. V is TRBV30 and J is TRBJ1-4, with D uncertain. Here the CDR3 DNA reads TGTGCCTGGATTGGAATGTCTAGTGAAAAACTGTTTTTT. Amino acids: CAWIGMSSEKLFF.